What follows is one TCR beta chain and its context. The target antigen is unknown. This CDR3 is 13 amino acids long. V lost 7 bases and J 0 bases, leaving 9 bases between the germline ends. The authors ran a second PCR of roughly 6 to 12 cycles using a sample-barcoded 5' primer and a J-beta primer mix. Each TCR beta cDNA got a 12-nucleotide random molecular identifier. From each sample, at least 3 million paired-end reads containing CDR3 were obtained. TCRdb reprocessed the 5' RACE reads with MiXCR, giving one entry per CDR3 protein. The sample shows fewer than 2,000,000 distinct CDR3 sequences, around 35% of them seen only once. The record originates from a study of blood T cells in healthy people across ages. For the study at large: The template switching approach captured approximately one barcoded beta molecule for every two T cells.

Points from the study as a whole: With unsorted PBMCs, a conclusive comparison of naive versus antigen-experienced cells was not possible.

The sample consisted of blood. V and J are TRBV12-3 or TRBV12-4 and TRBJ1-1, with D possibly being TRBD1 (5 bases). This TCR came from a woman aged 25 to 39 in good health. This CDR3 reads CASNGHLNTEAFF. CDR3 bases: TGTGCCAGCAACGGACACCTGAACACTGAAGCTTTCTTT.